A single sample gave rise to the 12 T cell receptor beta chains below, sequenced in a study of T cell responses to AZD1222 COVID-19 vaccine. Produced via immunoSEQ multiplex PCR; TCRdb's table is partial and in-frame only. The sample has about 180,000 clones; about 90% are singletons. Here the sequenced sample was peripheral blood, taken on day 0 of AZD1222 vaccination. The source is an adult in good health.

The rearrangement uses TRBV7-2 and TRBJ2-1, with 14 positions matching TRBD2. The CDR3 sequence is 16 residues long. The V segment lost 3 bases and the J segment 12 bases; nucleotides outside the gene matches: 10. Per germline, CDR1 SGHTA and CDR2 FQGNSA. The CDR3 loop reads CASSLAGTSGSLGQFF. Here the CDR3 DNA reads TGTGCCAGCAGCTTGGCTGGGACTAGCGGGAGTTTGGGGCAGTTCTTC.

This sequence joins TRBV27 and TRBJ2-7; D unclear. The CDR3 contains 15 residues. CDR1 and CDR2 from the germline V gene are MNHEY and SMNVEV (reference sequence). V was clipped by 7 bases and J by 1 base, with 17 bases between them. Here the CDR3 reads CASTRTRARSYEQYF. For the CDR3, the DNA is TGTGCCAGCACCCGAACCCGGGCCAGGTCCTACGAGCAGTACTTC.

This chain uses TRBV7-9 with TRBJ1-4; D is ambiguous. Germline V gene lookup returns CDR1 SEHNR and CDR2 FQNEAQ (reference sequence). Trimming pared 2 bases from V and 7 bases from J, leaving 14 bases between. This CDR3 has 15 residues. The CDR3 coding sequence is TGTGCCAGCAGCTTACTAGCATCGATGAGTGAAAAACTGTTTTTT. Protein product: CASSLLASMSEKLFF.

The J gene is TRBJ2-7, the V gene TRBV11-2; D is unclear. The CDR3 has 14 amino acids. CDR1 and CDR2 (germline): SGHAT, FQNNGV. Trimming shortened V by 7 bases and J by 2 bases, and 15 bases separated the two germline ends. The CDR3 bases are TGTGCCAGCACTCAAGACCGAATAGCCTACGAGCAGTACTTC. It codes for CASTQDRIAYEQYF. Filled out from reference TRBV11-2 and TRBJ2-7, the complete variable domain reads EAGVAQSPRYKIIEKRQSVAFWCNPISGHATLYWYQQILGQGPKLLIQFQNNGVVDDSQLPKDRFSAERLKGVDSTLKIQPAKLEDSAVYLCASTQDRIAYEQYFGPGTRLTVT.

This clone was observed once. The chain is built from TRBV18 and TRBJ2-7; D is unresolved. The CDR3 contains 13 residues. Germline V gives CDR1 KGHSH, CDR2 LQKENI. Between the trimmed V and J ends, which lost 3 bases and 2 bases, there was a span of 8 bases. For the CDR3, the DNA is TGTGCCAGCTCACCTTCTAGGGCCTACGAGCAGTACTTC. As protein: CASSPSRAYEQYF.

The J gene is TRBJ1-1, the V gene TRBV7-9; unclear D gene. Germline lookup yields CDR1 SEHNR and CDR2 FQNEAQ (reference sequence). This CDR3 contains 11 residues. Trimming left V 3 bases short and J 5 bases short, with 4 bases between. The CDR3 reads CASSFGTEAFF. In nucleotides, the CDR3 is TGTGCCAGCAGCTTTGGTACTGAAGCTTTCTTT.

This clone was counted a few times. This sequence joins TRBV27 and TRBJ1-6; 10 nucleotides agree with TRBD1. The CDR3 loop spans 15 amino acids. V gave up 2 bases and J gave up 9 bases; unmatched junction bases: 4. The germline V gene encodes CDR1 MNHEY and CDR2 SMNVEV (reference sequence). The CDR3, as DNA: TGTGCCAGCAGTTTAGGGGGACAGGGGAGTTCACCCCTCCACTTT. Protein product: CASSLGGQGSSPLHF.

The genes are TRBV4-1 and TRBJ1-5; D call uncertain. From germline, CDR1 is MGHRA and CDR2 YSYEKL. V was pared by 0 bases and J by 4 bases, with 7 bases between. This CDR3 spans 14 amino acids. CDR3 sequence reads: CASSQEGGNQPQHF. Written as DNA, the CDR3 is TGCGCCAGCAGCCAAGAAGGAGGGAATCAGCCCCAGCATTTT.

The CDR3 DNA is TGTGCCAGCAGCTTAGGATGGGGACTAGCGGCGAGCTCCTACGAGCAGTACTTC. Encoded protein: CASSLGWGLAASSYEQYF. The chain recombines TRBV13 with TRBJ2-7; TRBD2 matches 11 bases. Losses at the gene ends were 0 bases for V and 0 bases for J; bases not matched to a gene: 7. CDR3 length: 18 residues. In germline, CDR1 is PRHDT, CDR2 FYEKMQ (reference sequence).

The chain combines TRBV15 with TRBJ2-2, with 7 positions matching TRBD2. This CDR3 comprises 16 residues. Looked up from germline, CDR1 is LNHNV and CDR2 is YYDKDF (reference sequence). J gave up 2 bases and V 0 bases, and 3 bases lay outside the gene matches. The CDR3 sequence: CATSRDGGVNTGELFF. In DNA form, the CDR3 reads TGTGCCACCAGCAGAGATGGGGGGGTAAACACCGGGGAGCTGTTTTTT.

DNA for the CDR3: TGTGCCAGCAGACCCGACAGGGCGAATGAAAAACTGTTTTTT. Translating gives CASRPDRANEKLFF. The chain uses TRBV7-2 and TRBJ1-4; TRBD1 aligns across 7 bases. Trimming at V came to 6 bases and at J to 5 bases, leaving 6 bases not matched to a gene. The V gene's germline CDR1 is SGHTA and CDR2 FQGNSA. The CDR3 spans 14 residues. The full variable domain, in which reference TRBV7-2 and TRBJ1-4 provide the parts outside the CDR3, is GAGVSQSPSNKVTEKGKDVELRCDPISGHTALYWYRQSLGQGLEFLIYFQGNSAPDKSGLPSDRFSAERTGGSVSTLTIQRTQQEDSAVYLCASRPDRANEKLFFGSGTQLSVL.

This clone was counted a single time. The V gene is TRBV9, the J gene TRBJ2-2, with D perhaps being TRBD1 or TRBD2 (7 bases each). The germline V and J ends were trimmed by 4 bases and 0 bases, with 19 bases remaining between them. This CDR3 is built from 18 residues. Germline V gene sequence: CDR1 SGDLS, CDR2 YYNGEE. The CDR3 region is CASSPRGGGGPNTGELFF. Here the CDR3 DNA reads TGTGCCAGCAGCCCTCGAGGGGGCGGGGGACCGAACACCGGGGAGCTGTTTTTT.